The sequence of this TCR beta chain was determined in a study of regulatory T cells in long-lasting Graves disease. This clonotype was seen repeatedly, ten times or more. Its target is not known. Time point defined: newly diagnosed GD, antithyroid drugs for less than 3 months. Making the TCR library involved RNA that had been extracted from PBMCs. Findings and limits, study-wide: Shared public clonotypes totalled 2,500 to 3,500 in persistent patients, compared with about a thousand in new patients. Persistent Graves' patients showed less TCR diversity than newly diagnosed ones.

The CDR3 consists of 14 residues. The germline V gene has CDR1 LNHDA and CDR2 SQIVND (reference sequence). V lost 6 bases and J 0 bases, leaving 11 bases between the germline ends. iRepertoire HTBI primers and Arm-PCR of CDR3 regions built TCR beta libraries. TCRdb re-derived calls from the multiplex PCR reads in MiXCR, one entry per CDR3 protein. The sample has about 540,000 distinct CDR3 sequences, about 13% seen once; the top ten hold 10%. This same sample was also taken into another study, of T cells in Graves' hyperthyroidism and ophthalmopathy. From that report: Patients with ophthalmopathy were separated from those with stable hyperthyroidism by a 13 V-J model.

This TCR was recovered from a man younger than 40 with Graves disease. The sequenced sample was peripheral blood mononuclear cells (PBMCs), obtained at new diagnosis, from a patient treated with antithyroid drugs. The chain uses TRBV19 and TRBJ1-1, with TRBD1 as a possible D gene (6 bases). The CDR3 nucleotides are TGTGCCAGTAGGCGAGACAGGATGAACACTGAAGCTTTCTTT. Translated: CASRRDRMNTEAFF.